Here is one T cell receptor beta chain with its context. Other nucleotide sequences from this sample produce the same CDR3. The data are from a study of T cells in localized non-small cell lung cancer. Method: immunoSEQ multiplex PCR; TCRdb's copy keeps in-frame clones and lacks some. The table has roughly 28,000 clones, about 91% seen once. The CDR3 has 12 residues. V dropped 0 bases and J dropped 5 bases, with 4 bases sitting between them. Germline CDR1 reads ENHRY; CDR2 reads SYGVKD. The receptor was isolated from an older male donor with stage I lung adenocarcinoma. Sequenced here: peripheral blood, sampled before any cancer treatment. This chain links TRBV10-3 with TRBJ2-5, with D unresolved. The CDR3: CAISESGETQYF. The CDR3 coding sequence is TGTGCCATCAGTGAGTCGGGGGAGACCCAGTACTTC.